This T cell receptor beta chain was profiled in a study of cytomegalovirus exposure and HLA in healthy donors. V was clipped by 4 bases and J by 9 bases, with 17 bases between them. This CDR3 is 14 amino acids long. CDR1 and CDR2 from the germline V gene are SGHTS and YDEGEE. Findings and limits, study-wide: While the bulk of TCR sequences proved rare, some public TCRs turned up in many donors. Both high specificity and high sensitivity reportedly marked the classifier's diagnosis of cytomegalovirus status. The study recorded about 160 TCR beta chains that were cytomegalovirus-associated. Among the CMV-associated chains, a few were confirmed in vitro as specific for CMV antigens.

Concerning this clone: Its target is unknown.

TCRdb's copy holds only in-frame clones and misses some; the assay was immunoSEQ multiplex PCR. The sample records around 71,000 clones, approximately 94% being singletons. The chain uses TRBV5-8 and TRBJ2-4; D is undetermined. Sequenced material: PBMCs. This sequence originates from a man between 18 and 29 years old in good health and CMV-seropositive. The CDR3 DNA follows: TGTGCCAGCAGCCGTGAAGACCTGAGGAGCATTCAGTACTTC. It yields the protein CASSREDLRSIQYF.